Listed below are T cell receptor beta chains from one sample, sequenced in a study of T-cell reconstitution after alpha-beta-depleted transplantation in children. TCRdb processed the PCR reads anew with MiXCR; each CDR3 protein has one entry. The sample has some 200,000 distinct CDR3 sequences, around 6.8% seen once; the top ten hold approximately 2.9%. The sequencing here drew on PBMCs from the stem cell graft donor, taken from the stem cell graft. The origin of the receptors is a human donor who donated a stem cell graft to a child with Wiskott-Aldrich syndrome. Both conserved end residues are part of each CDR3. Fields, in order: D gene, clone size, J gene, V gene, CDR3 protein, CDR3 DNA. The D gene is left open where the match is weak. Some rows mark clone size as missing; the rest say once, few, many or name a class of expanded clone.

>-|-|TRBJ1-5|TRBV2
CASRGEEGSNQPQHF
TGTGCCAGCAGGGGGGAGGAGGGTAGCAATCAGCCCCAGCATTTT
>TRBD1|many|TRBJ2-1|TRBV7-8
CASSQRTGSYNEQFF
TGTGCCAGCAGCCAAAGGACAGGCTCCTACAATGAGCAGTTCTTC
>TRBD1|many|TRBJ2-6|TRBV9
CASSGPGQRLNVLTF
TGTGCCAGCAGCGGTCCGGGACAGAGACTCAACGTCCTGACTTTC
>-|many|TRBJ1-1|TRBV10-3
CAISSGGQNTEAFF
TGTGCCATCAGTTCAGGAGGCCAGAACACTGAAGCTTTCTTT
>-|many|TRBJ1-5|TRBV5-1
CASSLWEGGQPQHF
TGCGCCAGCAGCTTGTGGGAGGGGGGTCAGCCCCAGCATTTT
>-|many|TRBJ2-2|TRBV12-3/TRBV12-4
CASSLEGSTGELFF
TGTGCCAGCAGTTTAGAGGGATCCACCGGGGAGCTGTTTTTT
>-|many|TRBJ2-7|TRBV12-3/TRBV12-4
CASSSQYTGYRYF
TGTGCCAGCAGTTCTCAATACACAGGGTACCGGTACTTC
>TRBD2|many|TRBJ2-7|TRBV4-3
CASSQDMGTSGGTYEQYF
TGCGCCAGCAGCCAAGATATGGGGACTAGCGGGGGCACCTACGAGCAGTACTTC
>TRBD1|many|TRBJ2-3|TRBV5-1
CASSSPDRGTDTQYF
TGCGCCAGCAGCTCCCCGGACAGGGGGACAGATACGCAGTATTTT
>TRBD2|many|TRBJ2-2|TRBV20-1
CSASNRGGDTGELFF
TGCAGTGCTAGTAATCGGGGGGGAGACACCGGGGAGCTGTTTTTT
>TRBD1|many|TRBJ2-7|TRBV18
CASSEAGTGISEQYF
TGTGCCAGCTCCGAAGCCGGGACAGGAATCTCCGAGCAGTACTTC
>TRBD1|many|TRBJ1-5|TRBV7-9
CASSLVSGGQGDQPQHF
TGTGCCAGCAGCTTAGTTTCGGGGGGACAGGGAGATCAGCCCCAGCATTTT
>TRBD1|many|TRBJ2-2|TRBV6-5
CASSYSIWPGQGGTGELFF
TGTGCCAGCAGTTACTCGATCTGGCCAGGACAGGGGGGAACCGGGGAGCTGTTTTTT
>TRBD1|many|TRBJ1-1|TRBV20-1
CSARDWDRLNTEAFF
TGCAGTGCTAGAGATTGGGACAGACTGAACACTGAAGCTTTCTTT
>-|many|TRBJ2-2|TRBV29-1
CSVGTANTGELFF
TGCAGCGTTGGGACGGCGAACACCGGGGAGCTGTTTTTT
>-|many|TRBJ2-7|TRBV20-1
CSPREPTYEQYF
TGCAGTCCTAGGGAGCCCACCTACGAGCAGTACTTC
>TRBD2|few|TRBJ2-5|TRBV11-2
CATLGLAGEGQETQYF
TGTGCCACACTGGGACTAGCGGGAGAGGGCCAAGAGACCCAGTACTTC
>-|many|TRBJ1-1|TRBV15
CATSRDQRAFF
TGTGCCACCAGCAGAGACCAAAGAGCTTTCTTT
>-|few|TRBJ2-1|TRBV2
CASSWEARRNNEQFF
TGTGCCAGCAGTTGGGAAGCGAGGCGGAACAATGAGCAGTTCTTC
>-|many|TRBJ2-7|TRBV5-1
CASSLIGGSPYEQYF
TGCGCCAGCAGCTTGATCGGGGGTTCCCCCTACGAGCAGTACTTC
>-|few|TRBJ2-1|TRBV19
CASSAGLPGSYNEQFF
TGTGCCAGTAGTGCGGGACTCCCGGGCTCCTACAATGAGCAGTTCTTC
>-|many|TRBJ2-3|TRBV7-2
CASSLTGPGGTDTQYF
TGTGCCAGCAGCCTGACAGGACCTGGGGGCACAGATACGCAGTATTTT
>-|many|TRBJ2-7|TRBV12-3/TRBV12-4
CASRSDESEQYF
TGTGCCAGCAGATCCGATGAGTCCGAGCAGTACTTC
>-|many|TRBJ2-1|TRBV5-1
CASSLVGASSYNEQFF
TGCGCCAGCAGCTTGGTCGGTGCGAGCTCGTACAATGAGCAGTTCTTC
>-|many|TRBJ2-4|TRBV15
CATSRGQAKNIQYF
TGTGCCACCAGCAGAGGACAGGCCAAAAACATTCAGTACTTC
>TRBD1|few|TRBJ1-2|TRBV6-5
CASSYSMRGTASNYGYTF
TGTGCCAGCAGTTACTCGATGAGGGGGACAGCTTCTAACTATGGCTACACCTTC
>-|-|TRBJ2-7|TRBV6-5
CASSYSLAWISLYF
TGTGCCAGCAGTTACTCGCTAGCGTGGATTTCTCTGTACTTC
>-|-|TRBJ1-6|TRBV19
CASSIGKSSYNSPLHF
TGTGCCAGTAGTATTGGGAAGAGCTCCTATAATTCACCCCTCCACTTT
>TRBD1|few|TRBJ2-5|TRBV20-1
CSANHNRGLETQYF
TGCAGTGCTAACCACAACAGGGGATTAGAGACCCAGTACTTC
>-|many|TRBJ2-3|TRBV30
CACQERGGIGVNTQYF
TGTGCCTGCCAGGAGAGGGGGGGGATAGGCGTGAATACGCAGTATTTT
>-|many|TRBJ2-1|TRBV7-9
CASSSPRHRSYNEQFF
TGTGCCAGCAGCTCCCCGAGACACCGCTCCTACAATGAGCAGTTCTTC